Presented here are 17 T cell receptor beta chains from one specimen sequenced in a study of blood T cell repertoires in COVID-19. Produced via immunoSEQ multiplex PCR; TCRdb's table is partial and in-frame only. This sample has tens of thousands of clones, with around nine tenths found just once. Sample: peripheral blood. These receptors were taken from a man aged 70-80 years with active or convalescent COVID-19.

This chain uses TRBV5-4 with TRBJ2-2, with 7 bases identical to TRBD1. From germline, CDR1 is SGHNT and CDR2 YYREEE (reference sequence). Trimming removed 4 bases from V and 5 bases from J; junction bases left unmatched: 11. The CDR3 extends over 16 amino acids. This CDR3 reads CASSPWDRTVTGELFF. The CDR3 coding sequence is TGTGCCAGCAGCCCCTGGGACAGAACCGTGACCGGGGAGCTGTTTTTT. The complete variable domain, with remaining parts taken from reference TRBV5-4 and TRBJ2-2, reads ETGVTQSPTHLIKTRGQQVTLRCSSQSGHNTVSWYQQALGQGPQFIFQYYREEENGRGNFPPRFSGLQFPNYSSELNVNALELDDSALYLCASSPWDRTVTGELFFGEGSRLTVL.

The chain links TRBV6-2 or TRBV6-3 to TRBJ2-7, with 11 bases that match TRBD2. CDR1 is MNHEY, CDR2 SVGEGT, per germline. V gave up 2 bases and J gave up 2 bases; unmatched junction bases: 5. The CDR3 is 16 residues long. As DNA, the CDR3 is TGTGCCAGCAGTTACCCTGGGACTAGCGGAACCTACGAGCAGTACTTC. The encoded protein is CASSYPGTSGTYEQYF.

V gene TRBV28 combines with J gene TRBJ2-7, with a weak D call TRBD2 (6 bases). Deletions cut 6 bases from V and 7 bases from J, with 16 bases between. The CDR3 sequence is 13 residues long. Looked up from germline, CDR1 is MDHEN and CDR2 is SYDVKM. CDR3 loop: CASSRTMGREQYF. Here the CDR3 DNA reads TGTGCCAGCAGCCGGACCATGGGGAGGGAGCAGTACTTC.

This sequence joins TRBV18 and TRBJ2-5, with 12 bases that match TRBD1. The CDR3 covers 17 residues. From germline, CDR1 is KGHSH and CDR2 LQKENI. With V trimmed by 1 base and J by 5 bases, 8 bases remained unmatched. In nucleotides, the CDR3 is TGTGCCAGCTCACCACTTACCGGGACAGGGGGCTGGGAGACCCAGTACTTC. Protein sequence: CASSPLTGTGGWETQYF.

The chain combines TRBV5-1 with TRBJ2-2, with a weak D call TRBD1 (6 bases). V was shortened by 2 bases and J by 3 bases, with 11 bases between the two germline ends. The CDR3 spans 15 residues. Germline V CDR1 and CDR2: SGHRS, YFSETQ. The CDR3 DNA sequence: TGCGCCAGCAGCTTTACAGGGCCAGACACCGGGGAGCTGTTTTTT. This sequence encodes CASSFTGPDTGELFF.

The chain links TRBV4-1 to TRBJ1-5; no clear D gene. Trimming removed 4 bases from V and 1 base from J, with 11 bases in between. Germline CDR1 MGHRA, CDR2 YSYEKL. The CDR3 totals 15 residues. The CDR3 DNA reads TGCGCCAGCAGCCTCGTCGGGGAGAGCAATCAGCCCCAGCATTTT. It is translated as CASSLVGESNQPQHF.

The chain has TRBV27 and TRBJ1-1, with 10 bases identical to TRBD1. The germline V gene encodes CDR1 MNHEY and CDR2 SMNVEV (reference sequence). Losses at the gene ends were 5 bases for V and 1 base for J; bases not matched to a gene: 4. CDR3 size: 15 residues. This CDR3 is CASSAGTGANTEAFF. The DNA of the CDR3 is TGTGCCAGCAGTGCCGGGACAGGGGCGAACACTGAAGCTTTCTTT.

The chain carries TRBV4-1 and TRBJ2-3; the D is unclear. Trimming took 0 bases from V and 4 from J, leaving 8 bases between them. CDR3 length equals 14 residues. The germline gives CDR1 MGHRA, CDR2 YSYEKL. In DNA form, the CDR3 reads TGCGCCAGCAGCCAAGATTCTATCGCAGATACGCAGTATTTT. This sequence encodes CASSQDSIADTQYF.

The rearrangement uses TRBV5-8 and TRBJ1-5; maybe TRBD1 (5 bases). V lost 3 bases to trimming and J lost 5 bases, with 6 bases between them. The CDR3 extends over 12 amino acids. The germline gives CDR1 SGHTS, CDR2 YDEGEE. CDR3 in amino acids: CASSSGYQPQHF. The CDR3 DNA reads as TGTGCCAGCAGCTCAGGGTATCAGCCCCAGCATTTT. The full variable domain, in which reference TRBV5-8 and TRBJ1-5 provide the parts outside the CDR3, is EAGVTQSPTHLIKTRGQQATLRCSPISGHTSVYWYQQALGLGLQFLLWYDEGEERNRGNFPPRFSGRQFPNYSSELNVNALELEDSALYLCASSSGYQPQHFGDGTRLSIL.

The chain combines TRBV6-5 with TRBJ1-4; the match to TRBD1 covers 10 bases. The germline V gene has CDR1 MNHEY and CDR2 SVGAGI. V was pared by 2 bases and J by 7 bases, with 7 bases of the junction left unmatched. CDR3 length equals 16 residues. CDR3 DNA sequence: TGTGCCAGCAGTTACACAGCCGGGACAGGGGTTGAAAAACTGTTTTTT. Translated: CASSYTAGTGVEKLFF.

This sequence joins TRBV11-2 and TRBJ2-3; D possibly corresponds to TRBD2 (5 bases). This CDR3 region has 12 residues. In germline, CDR1 is SGHAT, CDR2 FQNNGV. Deletions cut 4 bases from V and 6 bases from J, with 8 bases between. The CDR3, as DNA: TGTGCCAGCAGCTCCACTAGGGATACGCAGTATTTT. This encodes CASSSTRDTQYF. The entire variable domain, with the rest obtained from reference TRBV11-2 and TRBJ2-3, is as follows: EAGVAQSPRYKIIEKRQSVAFWCNPISGHATLYWYQQILGQGPKLLIQFQNNGVVDDSQLPKDRFSAERLKGVDSTLKIQPAKLEDSAVYLCASSSTRDTQYFGPGTRLTVL.

CDR3 in amino acids: CASSHSVNYGYTF. The CDR3 nucleotides read TGTGCCAGCAGCCACAGTGTTAACTATGGCTACACCTTC. This chain joins TRBV14 and TRBJ1-2; D not certain. Trimming pared 3 bases from V and 1 base from J, leaving 6 bases between. In germline, CDR1 is SGHDN, CDR2 FVKESK. The CDR3 is 13 amino acids.

The V call is TRBV7-8, the J call TRBJ1-5; TRBD1 is a possible D gene (5 bases). Trimming took 6 bases from V and 11 from J, leaving 14 bases between them. Germline V CDR1 and CDR2: SGHVS, FQNEAQ. This CDR3 contains 12 residues. In DNA form, the CDR3 reads TGTGCCAGCAGTCGAACCTTAGGGGCCCAGCATTTT. The encoded protein is CASSRTLGAQHF.

This chain links TRBV7-2 with TRBJ2-3; no definite D call. The V gene's germline CDR1 is SGHTA and CDR2 FQGNSA. The length of the CDR3 is 12 residues. V lost 6 bases, J lost 5 bases, and 9 bases lay in between. CDR3 protein: CASSRGGDTQYF. The DNA of the CDR3 is TGTGCCAGCAGTAGAGGTGGAGATACGCAGTATTTT.

This sequence joins TRBV2 and TRBJ1-2; 8 bases map to TRBD1. Losses at the gene ends were 2 bases for V and 5 bases for J; bases not matched to a gene: 7. Germline CDR1 and CDR2: SNHLY and FYNNEI. The CDR3 is 15 residues long. The CDR3 DNA sequence: TGTGCCAGCAGTGAACGCTTGACAGGGGTATATGGCTACACCTTC. This sequence encodes CASSERLTGVYGYTF.

V and J are TRBV14 and TRBJ2-2; a weak D match, TRBD1 (5 bases). Germline CDR1 and CDR2: SGHDN and FVKESK. This CDR3 has 17 residues. Trimming removed 4 bases at V and 6 bases at J, with 21 bases between. The CDR3 reads CASSPLNTGFRPGELFF. In DNA form, the CDR3 reads TGTGCCAGCAGCCCCCTAAACACAGGTTTCCGTCCCGGGGAGCTGTTTTTT.

This chain joins TRBV11-2 and TRBJ1-2, with TRBD1 identical over 9 bases. V trimming: 0 bases; J trimming: 5 bases; junction bases outside the gene matches: 10. CDR3 length equals 17 residues. Germline loops: CDR1 SGHAT, CDR2 FQNNGV. Here the CDR3 reads CASSLDLGTGLNYGYTF. CDR3 sequence (DNA): TGTGCCAGCAGCTTAGATCTTGGGACAGGGTTGAATTATGGCTACACCTTC.